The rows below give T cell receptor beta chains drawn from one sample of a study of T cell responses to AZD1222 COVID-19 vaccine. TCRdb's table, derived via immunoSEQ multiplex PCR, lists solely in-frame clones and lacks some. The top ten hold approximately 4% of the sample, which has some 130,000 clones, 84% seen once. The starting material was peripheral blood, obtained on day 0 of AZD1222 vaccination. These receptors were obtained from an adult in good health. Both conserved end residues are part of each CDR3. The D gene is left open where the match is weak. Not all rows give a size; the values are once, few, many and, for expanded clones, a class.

CDR3 DNA: TGTGCCAGCAGCTTTGACAGGGGACCCCAAGAGACCCAGTACTTC
CDR3 protein: CASSFDRGPQETQYF
clone size: NA
D gene: TRBD1
J gene: TRBJ2-5
CDR3 length: 15
V gene: TRBV7-3

CDR3 DNA: TGTGCCAGCTCACCGCAGAACTCTGGGGCCAACGTCCTGACTTTC
CDR3 protein: CASSPQNSGANVLTF
clone size: NA
D gene: NA
J gene: TRBJ2-6
CDR3 length: 15
V gene: TRBV18

CDR3 DNA: TGTGCCAGCAGCTCCGGACAGAACGAATACAATGAGCAGTTCTTC
CDR3 protein: CASSSGQNEYNEQFF
clone size: NA
D gene: NA
J gene: TRBJ2-1
CDR3 length: 15
V gene: TRBV7-9

CDR3 DNA: TGTGCCAGCAGTGAAGTTGGGCCCGTTCTACTTGGGGGAAACACCATATATTTT
CDR3 protein: CASSEVGPVLLGGNTIYF
clone size: NA
D gene: NA
J gene: TRBJ1-3
CDR3 length: 18
V gene: TRBV6-1

CDR3 DNA: TGCGCCAGCAGCTTGGATAGGGGTGGTGAAAAACTGTTTTTT
CDR3 protein: CASSLDRGGEKLFF
clone size: NA
D gene: NA
J gene: TRBJ1-4
CDR3 length: 14
V gene: TRBV5-1

CDR3 DNA: TGCGCCAGCAGCCCTAGGGAGGGGGTTAATGAAAAACTGTTTTTT
CDR3 protein: CASSPREGVNEKLFF
clone size: NA
D gene: NA
J gene: TRBJ1-4
CDR3 length: 15
V gene: TRBV5-1

CDR3 DNA: TGTGCCAGTCGAGGTCGGAACACTGAAGCTTTCTTT
CDR3 protein: CASRGRNTEAFF
clone size: NA
D gene: NA
J gene: TRBJ1-1
CDR3 length: 12
V gene: TRBV27

CDR3 DNA: TGTGCCAGCAGCCTTTTGGGGATTGAGGTCACCTTC
CDR3 protein: CASSLLGIEVTF
clone size: NA
D gene: NA
J gene: TRBJ1-2
CDR3 length: 12
V gene: TRBV27

CDR3 DNA: TGTGCCAGCAGTTTACTGGGGATCAACTATGGCTACACCTTC
CDR3 protein: CASSLLGINYGYTF
clone size: NA
D gene: NA
J gene: TRBJ1-2
CDR3 length: 14
V gene: TRBV28

CDR3 DNA: TGTGCCAGCAGCCAAGCTAGCGGGGGGGCCTACGAGCAGTACTTC
CDR3 protein: CASSQASGGAYEQYF
clone size: NA
D gene: TRBD2
J gene: TRBJ2-7
CDR3 length: 15
V gene: TRBV3-1/TRBV3-2

CDR3 DNA: TGTGCCAGCAACCCATGGAGGGGGGGCACTATCGATGAGCAGTTCTTC
CDR3 protein: CASNPWRGGTIDEQFF
clone size: NA
D gene: NA
J gene: TRBJ2-1
CDR3 length: 16
V gene: TRBV5-6

CDR3 DNA: TGTGCCAGCAGCTTCCGGTTAAACAATGAGCAGTTCTTC
CDR3 protein: CASSFRLNNEQFF
clone size: NA
D gene: NA
J gene: TRBJ2-1
CDR3 length: 13
V gene: TRBV11-1

CDR3 DNA: TGTGCCAGCAGTTTAGGTCAGCCCCAGCATTTT
CDR3 protein: CASSLGQPQHF
clone size: NA
D gene: NA
J gene: TRBJ1-5
CDR3 length: 11
V gene: TRBV28

CDR3 DNA: TGTGCCAGCAGCTCCGACGGCACGACACCCCTCCACTTT
CDR3 protein: CASSSDGTTPLHF
clone size: once
D gene: NA
J gene: TRBJ1-6
CDR3 length: 13
V gene: TRBV5-6

CDR3 DNA: TGTGCCAGCAGCTTAGCCGGGGGGATGGCTGAAGCTTTCTTT
CDR3 protein: CASSLAGGMAEAFF
clone size: few
D gene: NA
J gene: TRBJ1-1
CDR3 length: 14
V gene: TRBV11-2

CDR3 DNA: TGTGCCAGCTTAAGGGAGGATAATCAGCCCCAGCATTTT
CDR3 protein: CASLREDNQPQHF
clone size: NA
D gene: NA
J gene: TRBJ1-5
CDR3 length: 13
V gene: TRBV2

CDR3 DNA: TGTGCCAGCTCACCTGTCACACCCGGCCTCATGAACACTGAAGCTTTCTTT
CDR3 protein: CASSPVTPGLMNTEAFF
clone size: NA
D gene: NA
J gene: TRBJ1-1
CDR3 length: 17
V gene: TRBV18

CDR3 DNA: TGTGCCAGCAGCCCCCGGGCTAGCGGGGGGGCGAAGGAGCAGTTCTTC
CDR3 protein: CASSPRASGGAKEQFF
clone size: few
D gene: TRBD2
J gene: TRBJ2-1
CDR3 length: 16
V gene: TRBV4-2

CDR3 DNA: TGCGCCACTAGGACGGTAGGGACTGAAAAACTGTTTTTT
CDR3 protein: CATRTVGTEKLFF
clone size: NA
D gene: NA
J gene: TRBJ1-4
CDR3 length: 13
V gene: TRBV5-1

CDR3 DNA: TGTGCCTGGGATAGCCGAAGGGGGGGCAATGAGCAGTTCTTC
CDR3 protein: CAWDSRRGGNEQFF
clone size: once
D gene: NA
J gene: TRBJ2-1
CDR3 length: 14
V gene: TRBV30

CDR3 DNA: TGTGCCAGCAGCTTGGCCTCCGGGACAGGGGGCATCTATGGCTACACCTTC
CDR3 protein: CASSLASGTGGIYGYTF
clone size: NA
D gene: TRBD1
J gene: TRBJ1-2
CDR3 length: 17
V gene: TRBV5-4

CDR3 DNA: TGTGCCAGCAGCTTATCTGCAGGGGGCAGCTATGGCTACACCTTC
CDR3 protein: CASSLSAGGSYGYTF
clone size: few
D gene: TRBD1
J gene: TRBJ1-2
CDR3 length: 15
V gene: TRBV11-2

CDR3 DNA: TGTGCCAGCAGCCCATGGGGCCGGGAGACCCAGTACTTC
CDR3 protein: CASSPWGRETQYF
clone size: NA
D gene: NA
J gene: TRBJ2-5
CDR3 length: 13
V gene: TRBV6-6

CDR3 DNA: TGCGCCAGCAGCTTGGAAGGACAGGGGTCCGAGCAGTACTTC
CDR3 protein: CASSLEGQGSEQYF
clone size: NA
D gene: TRBD1
J gene: TRBJ2-7
CDR3 length: 14
V gene: TRBV5-1

CDR3 DNA: TGTGCCAGCTCACCGGACAGGGATCGAGGCTACACCTTC
CDR3 protein: CASSPDRDRGYTF
clone size: NA
D gene: TRBD1
J gene: TRBJ1-2
CDR3 length: 13
V gene: TRBV18

CDR3 DNA: TGTGCCAGCCAGGGGGGAAGCTTATACCTCCACTTT
CDR3 protein: CASQGGSLYLHF
clone size: NA
D gene: TRBD1
J gene: TRBJ1-6
CDR3 length: 12
V gene: TRBV6-5